This T cell receptor beta chain was profiled in a study of blood T cell repertoires in COVID-19. This clone came up a few times. Under the authors' procedure: It was from reference gene primer amplification that nucleated cell counts were estimated. Clones were read by immunoSEQ multiplex PCR, and TCRdb kept only the in-frame ones, dropping some. The DNA gave D and trimming, while V, J and clone size come from that table. Of around 93,000 clones in the sample, over 80% were seen once. In germline, CDR1 is MNHNY, CDR2 SVGAGI (reference sequence). The V segment lost 4 bases and the J segment 2 bases; nucleotides outside the gene matches: 8. The CDR3 totals 15 residues.

This clonotype was obtained from a man older than 75 with acute or convalescent COVID-19. The sample was peripheral blood. The chain couples TRBV6-6 to TRBJ2-7; 7 bases are shared with TRBD1. CDR3 protein: CASSSSGTGAYEQYF. The CDR3 DNA follows: TGTGCCAGCAGTTCCTCAGGAACAGGGGCCTACGAGCAGTACTTC.